This is a list of T cell receptor beta chains from one sample in a study of CD8 T cells in Susac syndrome. One entry per CDR3 protein, called by TCRdb with MiXCR from the immunoSEQ multiplex PCR reads. This sample has some 77,000 distinct CDR3 sequences; approximately 93% occur once, and the top ten carry about 0.14%. The sample consisted of CD4+ T cells from PBMCs. The source of these receptors is a human donor with Susac syndrome. Each CDR3 is given without its conserved first and last residue. The D gene is left open where the match is weak.

>13|TRBJ2-3|TRBV27|.
ASSRSRGYTDTQY
>15|TRBJ1-6|TRBV20-1|.
SASSRHTSSYNSPLH
>12|TRBJ2-3|TRBV5-1|.
ASSSQDGEDTQY
>15|TRBJ2-5|TRBV20-1|TRBD2
SARGASGSSKEETQY
>13|TRBJ2-7|TRBV11-2|.
ASSFSGAPLYEQY
>11|TRBJ1-1|TRBV27|.
ASSYRGNTEAF
>11|TRBJ2-2|TRBV30|.
AWSPLRAGELF
>12|TRBJ1-5|TRBV12-3/TRBV12-4|.
ASSLAQPNQPQH
>11|TRBJ1-4|TRBV29-1|.
SVEAGGNEKLF
>13|TRBJ2-7|TRBV5-1|TRBD1
ASNRIPGQGFEQY
>12|TRBJ2-4|TRBV29-1|.
SVTEMLAKNIQY
>12|TRBJ2-5|TRBV28|TRBD1
ASSLNRGRETQY
>11|TRBJ1-5|TRBV7-2|TRBD1
ASRQGAGQPQH
>14|TRBJ2-7|TRBV6-5|TRBD2
ASSYSGLAGPYEQY
>15|TRBJ1-2|TRBV15|.
ATSRKGYLNANYGYT
>11|TRBJ1-2|TRBV7-2|.
ASSRDRNYGYT
>15|TRBJ2-3|TRBV7-6|TRBD2
ASSLRLAGGGTDTQY
>12|TRBJ1-2|TRBV7-2|TRBD1
ASSIGDRSYGYT
>12|TRBJ1-2|TRBV28|.
ASSLYQGLNGYT
>12|TRBJ2-1|TRBV29-1|TRBD1
SVAGTGAINEQF
>13|TRBJ1-2|TRBV6-5|.
ASSFDSSSPYGYT
>13|TRBJ2-5|TRBV29-1|.
SVDSSGGVSETQY
>12|TRBJ2-1|TRBV27|.
ASSSRTVDNEQF
>13|TRBJ2-2|TRBV7-9|.
ARHGAGLPTGELF
>12|TRBJ2-5|TRBV24-1|TRBD1
ATSGQGVWETQY
>10|TRBJ1-1|TRBV5-4|.
ASSTMNTEAF
>15|TRBJ2-6|TRBV5-1|.
ASSFWGSESGANVLT
>11|TRBJ1-5|TRBV12-3/TRBV12-4|.
ASSLAGRQPQH
>11|TRBJ2-1|TRBV7-2|.
AAARAGRNEQF
>12|TRBJ2-3|TRBV27|.
ASSFSTSTDTQY
>13|TRBJ1-1|TRBV5-1|.
ASSLDSGYNTEAF
>11|TRBJ1-6|TRBV7-2|.
ASSRGQDSPLH